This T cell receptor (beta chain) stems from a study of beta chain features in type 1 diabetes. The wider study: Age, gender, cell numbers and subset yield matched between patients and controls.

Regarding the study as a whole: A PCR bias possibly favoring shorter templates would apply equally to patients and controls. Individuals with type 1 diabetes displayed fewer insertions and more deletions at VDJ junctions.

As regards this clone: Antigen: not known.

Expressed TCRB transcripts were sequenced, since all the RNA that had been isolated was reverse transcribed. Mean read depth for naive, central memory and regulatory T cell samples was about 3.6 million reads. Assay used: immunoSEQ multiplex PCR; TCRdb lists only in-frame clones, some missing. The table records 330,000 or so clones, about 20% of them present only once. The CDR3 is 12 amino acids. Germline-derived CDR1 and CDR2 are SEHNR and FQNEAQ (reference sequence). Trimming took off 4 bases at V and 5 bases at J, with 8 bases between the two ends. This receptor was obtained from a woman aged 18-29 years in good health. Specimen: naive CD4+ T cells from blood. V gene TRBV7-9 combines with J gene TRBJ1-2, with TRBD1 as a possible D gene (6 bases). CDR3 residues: CASSWDNYGYTF. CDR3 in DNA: TGTGCCAGCAGCTGGGACAATTATGGCTACACCTTC.